These T cell receptor beta chains were read from a single sample in a study of T cell repertoires in cytomegalovirus infection. A single record per CDR3 protein comes from TCRdb applying MiXCR to the reads. The sample yields hundreds of thousands of distinct CDR3 sequences, about a sixth seen once. The specimen sequenced was PBMCs. The receptors originated from a human donor in good health (CMV status not recorded). Some clones in this sample may be carry-over from other donors' samples. The CDR3 runs from the conserved cysteine through the conserved F or W. D genes are given only for firm matches. Clone size is given for some rows only: seen once, a few or many times, or a class if the clone is expanded.

abundance	j_gene	d_gene	v_gene	CDR3aa	CDR3nt
many	TRBJ2-3	NA	TRBV4-2	CASSQEAGDTQYF	TGTGCCAGCAGCCAAGAAGCCGGTGATACGCAGTATTTT
few	TRBJ1-3	NA	TRBV12-3/TRBV12-4	CASSYAAGHSGNTIYF	TGTGCCAGCAGTTATGCTGCAGGGCACTCTGGAAACACCATATATTTT
NA	TRBJ2-7	TRBD1	TRBV12-3/TRBV12-4	CASKLRQGWGEQYF	TGTGCCAGCAAACTAAGACAGGGCTGGGGGGAGCAGTACTTC
NA	TRBJ2-1	NA	TRBV13	CASSWTSTPYNEQFF	TGTGCCAGCAGCTGGACCAGCACTCCCTACAATGAGCAGTTCTTC
NA	TRBJ2-1	TRBD1	TRBV28	CASSIHLGDRGSNEQFF	TGTGCCAGCAGTATTCATCTCGGGGACAGGGGTTCCAATGAGCAGTTCTTC
NA	TRBJ1-4	NA	TRBV15	CATSRDSHGGEKLFF	TGTGCCACCAGCAGAGATTCCCACGGTGGGGAAAAACTGTTTTTT
NA	TRBJ1-2	NA	TRBV2	CASSVGGVVNYGYTF	TGTGCCAGCAGTGTGGGAGGCGTAGTGAACTATGGCTACACCTTC
NA	TRBJ2-4	TRBD1	TRBV28	CASSPSDVATGRKNIQYF	TGTGCCAGCAGTCCCTCCGATGTGGCGACAGGGAGAAAAAACATTCAGTACTTC
few	TRBJ2-5	TRBD1	TRBV7-7	CASSPDRGRETQYF	TGTGCTAGCAGCCCCGACAGGGGACGGGAGACCCAGTACTTC
NA	TRBJ2-6	TRBD1	TRBV12-3/TRBV12-4	CASQNSNRGLFGANVLTF	TGTGCCAGCCAGAACTCGAACAGGGGGCTGTTTGGGGCCAACGTCCTGACTTTC
few	TRBJ2-5	NA	TRBV5-4	CASSSGQRQETQYF	TGTGCCAGCAGCTCGGGGCAGCGGCAAGAGACCCAGTACTTC
once	TRBJ2-5	TRBD1	TRBV12-3/TRBV12-4	CASRGTGAQETQYF	TGTGCCAGCAGGGGGACAGGGGCCCAAGAGACCCAGTACTTC
NA	TRBJ1-2	NA	TRBV20-1	CSARDHISYYGYTF	TGCAGTGCTAGAGATCATATTTCTTACTATGGCTACACCTTC
many	TRBJ1-6	NA	TRBV20-1	CSARDGRRGSSPLHF	TGCAGTGCTAGAGATGGAAGGCGAGGGAGTTCACCCCTCCACTTT
many	TRBJ2-5	TRBD1	TRBV4-3	CASSQQPDRTGGETQYF	TGCGCCAGCAGCCAACAACCGGACCGGACAGGGGGAGAGACCCAGTACTTC
NA	TRBJ2-2	NA	TRBV5-4	CASSLEGGGRGGELFF	TGTGCCAGCAGCTTGGAGGGAGGGGGCCGAGGCGGGGAGCTGTTTTTT
NA	TRBJ1-1	NA	TRBV27	CASSPTGEWWTEAFF	TGTGCCAGCAGTCCGACAGGTGAATGGTGGACTGAAGCTTTCTTT
many	TRBJ2-1	NA	TRBV5-8	CASRTRLTTYNEQFF	TGTGCCAGCAGAACGAGACTCACGACCTACAATGAGCAGTTCTTC
many	TRBJ2-7	TRBD2	TRBV4-1	CASSQGEWLAGYEQYF	TGCGCCAGCAGCCAAGGCGAATGGCTAGCGGGGTACGAGCAGTACTTC
many	TRBJ1-1	NA	TRBV7-2	CASSPWGENTEAFF	TGTGCCAGCAGCCCTTGGGGGGAGAACACTGAAGCTTTCTTT
many	TRBJ2-4	NA	TRBV7-2	CASSSSSGGAGRGETIQYF	TGTGCCAGCAGCTCCTCCTCAGGAGGGGCCGGCCGAGGTGAGACCATTCAGTACTTC
many	TRBJ1-1	TRBD1	TRBV7-9	CASTPINRDRVAQAFF	TGTGCCAGCACCCCGATAAACCGGGACAGGGTAGCACAAGCTTTCTTT
NA	TRBJ1-4	NA	TRBV27	CASRTMGLSNEKLFF	TGTGCCAGCCGCACGATGGGGCTATCTAATGAAAAACTGTTTTTT
NA	TRBJ2-1	NA	TRBV20-1	CSAPIGLENYNEQFF	TGCAGTGCTCCGATTGGACTGGAAAACTACAATGAGCAGTTCTTC
NA	TRBJ1-5	NA	TRBV11-1	CASSLRRDQYSNQPQHF	TGTGCCAGCAGCTTACGGAGGGACCAGTATAGCAATCAGCCCCAGCATTTT
NA	TRBJ1-5	NA	TRBV20-1	CSASGNSNQPQHF	TGCAGTGCTAGTGGGAATAGCAATCAGCCCCAGCATTTT
once	TRBJ1-1	TRBD1	TRBV2	CASRGQGGANTEAFF	TGTGCCAGCAGGGGACAGGGAGGGGCGAACACTGAAGCTTTCTTT
many	TRBJ1-5	TRBD1	TRBV10-3	CAISQDRAQPQHF	TGTGCCATCAGTCAGGACAGGGCTCAGCCCCAGCATTTT
few	TRBJ2-1	NA	TRBV2	CASSIEAGRSEQFF	TGTGCCAGCAGCATCGAGGCGGGGAGGAGTGAGCAGTTCTTC
few	TRBJ2-1	NA	TRBV6-1	CASSPFSPGGSYNEQFF	TGTGCCAGCAGTCCTTTTAGCCCTGGGGGCTCCTACAATGAGCAGTTCTTC
NA	TRBJ1-4	TRBD1	TRBV5-4	CASSRYGQGSYEKLFF	TGTGCCAGCAGCCGTTACGGACAGGGGAGTTATGAAAAACTGTTTTTT
many	TRBJ1-5	NA	TRBV28	CASSSWVQDQPQHF	TGTGCCAGCAGTTCCTGGGTTCAAGATCAGCCCCAGCATTTT
many	TRBJ2-7	NA	TRBV7-9	CASSPHVGRSYEQYF	TGTGCCAGCAGCCCCCACGTCGGCAGAAGCTACGAGCAGTACTTC
few	TRBJ2-3	TRBD2	TRBV12-3/TRBV12-4	CASSVLAGGHTDTQYF	TGTGCCAGCAGTGTCTTGGCGGGGGGGCATACAGATACGCAGTATTTT
NA	TRBJ2-7	TRBD2	TRBV20-1	CSARDPGRGGDSEQYF	TGCAGTGCTAGAGACCCTGGGCGCGGGGGAGATTCCGAGCAGTACTTC
few	TRBJ2-7	TRBD1	TRBV6-5	CASSPGQGHYEQYF	TGTGCCAGCAGTCCGGGACAGGGGCACTACGAGCAGTACTTC
NA	TRBJ2-3	NA	TRBV7-9	CASSLAGRDTQYF	TGTGCCAGCAGCTTAGCAGGTCGCGATACGCAGTATTTT
many	TRBJ2-7	NA	TRBV4-2	CASSRVGGDAVYEQYF	TGTGCCAGCAGCCGCGTGGGCGGGGACGCAGTCTACGAGCAGTACTTC
few	TRBJ2-1	NA	TRBV6-6	CASSSLPESGYNEQFF	TGTGCCAGCAGTTCGCTTCCAGAGAGCGGTTACAATGAGCAGTTCTTC
many	TRBJ1-5	NA	TRBV7-2	CASSTGDVQPQHF	TGTGCCAGCAGCACGGGGGACGTTCAGCCCCAGCATTTT
few	TRBJ2-3	TRBD2	TRBV20-1	CSARDSSGGADTQYF	TGCAGTGCTAGAGATTCGAGCGGGGGCGCAGATACGCAGTATTTT
many	TRBJ2-3	TRBD1	TRBV6-1	CASSGTGQGGDTQYF	TGTGCCAGCAGCGGTACCGGACAGGGAGGAGATACGCAGTATTTT
NA	TRBJ2-7	NA	TRBV7-9	CASSLRGGGPYEQYF	TGTGCCAGCAGCCTCCGGGGAGGGGGGCCCTACGAGCAGTACTTC
few	TRBJ2-3	NA	TRBV12-3/TRBV12-4	CASAWGGASDTQYF	TGTGCCAGCGCGTGGGGGGGGGCCTCAGATACGCAGTATTTT
many	TRBJ1-1	NA	TRBV7-9	CASSRPDTEAFF	TGTGCCAGCAGCCGACCTGACACTGAAGCTTTCTTT
few	TRBJ2-3	TRBD2	TRBV20-1	CSARTSGGMRADTQYF	TGCAGTGCAAGGACTAGCGGGGGGATGAGAGCAGATACGCAGTATTTT
many	TRBJ1-3	TRBD1	TRBV7-6	CASSLAPLAGGRSGNTIYF	TGTGCCAGCAGCTTAGCCCCCCTGGCAGGGGGAAGATCTGGAAACACCATATATTTT
few	TRBJ2-7	NA	TRBV6-2/TRBV6-3	CASSKPNPGPNYEQYF	TGTGCCAGCAGCAAACCGAACCCGGGTCCTAACTACGAGCAGTACTTC
few	TRBJ2-3	TRBD1	TRBV6-5	CASSYTGALPDTQYF	TGTGCCAGCAGTTACACAGGGGCCCTTCCGGATACGCAGTATTTT